A selection of T cell receptor beta chains follows, all from one sample in a study of CD8+ T cells in alopecia areata. The assay was immunoSEQ multiplex PCR, and TCRdb's table has in-frame clones only and misses some. The sample includes under 200,000 clones, around three fifths of them seen just once. The specimen comprised CD4+ T cells sorted from blood, sampled at week 24, from a patient treated with tofacitinib. All receptors derive from a human donor with alopecia areata. Both conserved end residues are part of each CDR3. Fields, in order: D gene, J gene, clone size, V gene, CDR3 protein, CDR3 DNA. D genes are given only for firm matches. Clone size is shown for a subset of rows, as once, few, many or a class of expanded clone.

D gene: -; J gene: TRBJ2-7; clone size: -; V gene: TRBV30; CDR3 protein: CAWSGSGAGGYEQYF; CDR3 DNA: TGTGCCTGGAGTGGAAGCGGCGCGGGCGGATACGAGCAGTACTTC
D gene: -; J gene: TRBJ2-3; clone size: -; V gene: TRBV4-2; CDR3 protein: CASSQERLSTDTQYF; CDR3 DNA: TGTGCCAGCAGCCAAGAGCGGTTATCCACAGATACGCAGTATTTT
D gene: -; J gene: TRBJ1-5; clone size: -; V gene: TRBV18; CDR3 protein: CASSPGGDQPQHF; CDR3 DNA: TGTGCCAGCTCACCGGGGGGAGATCAGCCCCAGCATTTT
D gene: -; J gene: TRBJ2-2; clone size: -; V gene: TRBV5-6; CDR3 protein: CASSSATGELFF; CDR3 DNA: TGTGCCAGCAGCTCGGCCACCGGGGAGCTGTTTTTT
D gene: -; J gene: TRBJ1-6; clone size: -; V gene: TRBV25-1; CDR3 protein: CASSEQKSSPLHF; CDR3 DNA: TGTGCCAGCAGTGAGCAGAAAAGTTCACCCCTCCACTTT
D gene: -; J gene: TRBJ1-6; clone size: -; V gene: TRBV6-5; CDR3 protein: CASNRDSPLHF; CDR3 DNA: TGTGCCAGCAACAGGGATTCACCCCTCCACTTT
D gene: -; J gene: TRBJ2-3; clone size: -; V gene: TRBV6-1; CDR3 protein: CASSERGIGTQYF; CDR3 DNA: TGTGCCAGCAGTGAAAGGGGGATCGGTACGCAGTATTTT
D gene: -; J gene: TRBJ1-1; clone size: -; V gene: TRBV29-1; CDR3 protein: CSVMRGLNTEAFF; CDR3 DNA: TGCAGCGTTATGCGAGGCCTGAACACTGAAGCTTTCTTT
D gene: TRBD1; J gene: TRBJ2-2; clone size: -; V gene: TRBV5-4; CDR3 protein: CASSFRTGGLTGELFF; CDR3 DNA: TGTGCCAGCAGCTTCCGGACAGGGGGACTCACCGGGGAGCTGTTTTTT
D gene: TRBD2; J gene: TRBJ2-2; clone size: few; V gene: TRBV7-2; CDR3 protein: CASVTSRLAGPGELFF; CDR3 DNA: TGTGCCAGCGTCACCTCACGACTAGCGGGGCCCGGGGAGCTGTTTTTT
D gene: TRBD1; J gene: TRBJ1-1; clone size: -; V gene: TRBV25-1; CDR3 protein: CATDRGLDTEAFF; CDR3 DNA: TGTGCCACGGACAGGGGATTAGACACTGAAGCTTTCTTT
D gene: -; J gene: TRBJ2-3; clone size: -; V gene: TRBV29-1; CDR3 protein: CSVDRTDTQYF; CDR3 DNA: TGCAGCGTTGACCGTACAGATACGCAGTATTTT
D gene: -; J gene: TRBJ1-5; clone size: -; V gene: TRBV9; CDR3 protein: CASSALKTREGQPQHF; CDR3 DNA: TGTGCCAGCAGCGCCCTTAAGACCAGGGAGGGTCAGCCCCAGCATTTT
D gene: TRBD1; J gene: TRBJ2-7; clone size: -; V gene: TRBV5-1; CDR3 protein: CASSYGDRAYEQYF; CDR3 DNA: TGCGCCAGCAGCTACGGGGACAGGGCCTACGAGCAGTACTTC
D gene: -; J gene: TRBJ1-5; clone size: -; V gene: TRBV30; CDR3 protein: CAWSGRGTANQPQHF; CDR3 DNA: TGTGCCTGGAGTGGGCGGGGGACGGCTAATCAGCCCCAGCATTTT
D gene: TRBD2; J gene: TRBJ2-1; clone size: -; V gene: TRBV15; CDR3 protein: CATSRASGGRGEQFF; CDR3 DNA: TGTGCCACCAGCAGAGCTAGCGGGGGGCGGGGTGAGCAGTTCTTC
D gene: -; J gene: TRBJ2-1; clone size: few; V gene: TRBV29-1; CDR3 protein: CSVADGPYNEQFF; CDR3 DNA: TGCAGCGTTGCTGACGGACCTTACAATGAGCAGTTCTTC
D gene: TRBD1; J gene: TRBJ2-7; clone size: -; V gene: TRBV23-1; CDR3 protein: CASSPKQGGEQYF; CDR3 DNA: TGCGCCAGCAGTCCCAAACAGGGGGGCGAGCAGTACTTC
D gene: TRBD2; J gene: TRBJ2-5; clone size: -; V gene: TRBV25-1; CDR3 protein: CASSASGGFRQETQYF; CDR3 DNA: TGTGCCAGCAGTGCTAGCGGGGGATTTCGCCAAGAGACCCAGTACTTC
D gene: TRBD2; J gene: TRBJ2-1; clone size: -; V gene: TRBV9; CDR3 protein: CASSVSGSGGRNEQFF; CDR3 DNA: TGTGCCAGCAGCGTAAGTGGTAGCGGGGGGAGGAATGAGCAGTTCTTC
D gene: -; J gene: TRBJ1-5; clone size: -; V gene: TRBV30; CDR3 protein: CAWSVQFGEPQHF; CDR3 DNA: TGTGCCTGGAGTGTACAATTTGGTGAGCCCCAGCATTTT
D gene: -; J gene: TRBJ1-2; clone size: -; V gene: TRBV5-1; CDR3 protein: CASSFRTEYGYTF; CDR3 DNA: TGCGCCAGCAGCTTCAGGACGGAGTATGGCTACACCTTC
D gene: TRBD1; J gene: TRBJ1-2; clone size: -; V gene: TRBV30; CDR3 protein: CAWSVTQGYGYTF; CDR3 DNA: TGTGCCTGGAGTGTAACACAGGGGTACGGCTACACCTTC
D gene: -; J gene: TRBJ2-7; clone size: once; V gene: TRBV29-1; CDR3 protein: CSVVQGRGEQYF; CDR3 DNA: TGCAGCGTTGTTCAGGGTCGGGGCGAGCAGTACTTC
D gene: -; J gene: TRBJ2-5; clone size: -; V gene: TRBV6-6; CDR3 protein: CASSYSWTTQETQYF; CDR3 DNA: TGTGCCAGCAGTTACTCGTGGACAACCCAAGAGACCCAGTACTTC
D gene: -; J gene: TRBJ1-1; clone size: -; V gene: TRBV5-1; CDR3 protein: CASSLGENTEAFF; CDR3 DNA: TGCGCCAGCAGCTTGGGGGAGAACACTGAAGCTTTCTTT
D gene: TRBD2; J gene: TRBJ2-5; clone size: -; V gene: TRBV4-2; CDR3 protein: CASSQDLASGETQYF; CDR3 DNA: TGTGCCAGCAGCCAAGATTTGGCTAGCGGAGAGACCCAGTACTTC
D gene: -; J gene: TRBJ1-5; clone size: -; V gene: TRBV29-1; CDR3 protein: CSVAGGGADQPQHF; CDR3 DNA: TGCAGCGTAGCTGGGGGGGGCGCGGATCAGCCCCAGCATTTT
D gene: -; J gene: TRBJ2-5; clone size: once; V gene: TRBV10-3; CDR3 protein: CAISASVTGGTQYF; CDR3 DNA: TGTGCCATCTCCGCTAGCGTAACAGGAGGGACCCAGTACTTC
D gene: -; J gene: TRBJ1-2; clone size: -; V gene: TRBV5-1; CDR3 protein: CASSSDLYGYTF; CDR3 DNA: TGTGCCAGCAGCTCAGACCTCTATGGCTACACCTTC
D gene: -; J gene: TRBJ1-1; clone size: -; V gene: TRBV29-1; CDR3 protein: CSVEGAKVNTEAFF; CDR3 DNA: TGCAGCGTTGAGGGGGCAAAAGTGAACACTGAAGCTTTCTTT
D gene: -; J gene: TRBJ1-2; clone size: -; V gene: TRBV7-9; CDR3 protein: CASSLAHSDGGYTF; CDR3 DNA: TGTGCCAGCAGCTTAGCGCACAGCGATGGTGGCTACACCTTC
D gene: -; J gene: TRBJ2-3; clone size: -; V gene: TRBV29-1; CDR3 protein: CSVSGPGPDTQYF; CDR3 DNA: TGCAGCGTTAGTGGCCCGGGGCCAGATACGCAGTATTTT
D gene: -; J gene: TRBJ2-5; clone size: -; V gene: TRBV11-2; CDR3 protein: CASSLGLQETQYF; CDR3 DNA: TGTGCCAGCAGCTTAGGTCTCCAAGAGACCCAGTACTTC
D gene: -; J gene: TRBJ2-5; clone size: -; V gene: TRBV30; CDR3 protein: CAWSVPNGAQYF; CDR3 DNA: TGTGCCTGGAGTGTACCCAACGGGGCCCAGTACTTC
D gene: -; J gene: TRBJ1-5; clone size: -; V gene: TRBV4-1; CDR3 protein: CASSQEGGANQPQHF; CDR3 DNA: TGCGCCAGCAGCCAAGAAGGGGGGGCGAATCAGCCCCAGCATTTT
D gene: TRBD2; J gene: TRBJ2-7; clone size: -; V gene: TRBV7-8; CDR3 protein: CASTLAGGAYEQYF; CDR3 DNA: TGTGCCAGCACCTTAGCGGGGGGCGCCTACGAGCAGTACTTC
D gene: -; J gene: TRBJ2-7; clone size: few; V gene: TRBV30; CDR3 protein: CAWGRAAYEQYF; CDR3 DNA: TGTGCCTGGGGAAGGGCAGCCTACGAGCAGTACTTC
D gene: TRBD2; J gene: TRBJ2-1; clone size: few; V gene: TRBV11-2; CDR3 protein: CASSLESLAAQFF; CDR3 DNA: TGTGCCAGCAGCTTAGAGTCGCTAGCGGCGCAGTTCTTC
D gene: -; J gene: TRBJ2-7; clone size: once; V gene: TRBV5-1; CDR3 protein: CASSLEFSRLNEQYF; CDR3 DNA: TGCGCCAGCAGCTTGGAGTTCAGTCGGCTAAACGAGCAGTACTTC
D gene: -; J gene: TRBJ1-5; clone size: -; V gene: TRBV30; CDR3 protein: CAWSVLGNQPQHF; CDR3 DNA: TGTGCCTGGAGTGTACTGGGTAACCAGCCCCAGCATTTT
D gene: TRBD1; J gene: TRBJ1-1; clone size: once; V gene: TRBV10-3; CDR3 protein: CASTPQGGTEAFF; CDR3 DNA: TGTGCCAGCACCCCACAGGGGGGCACTGAAGCTTTCTTT
D gene: TRBD2; J gene: TRBJ2-5; clone size: few; V gene: TRBV5-4; CDR3 protein: CASSLRSSGGNQETQYF; CDR3 DNA: TGTGCCAGCAGCTTGAGGTCTAGCGGGGGCAATCAAGAGACCCAGTACTTC
D gene: -; J gene: TRBJ1-1; clone size: once; V gene: TRBV18; CDR3 protein: CASSPRENTEAFF; CDR3 DNA: TGTGCCAGCTCACCGAGAGAGAACACTGAAGCTTTCTTT
D gene: -; J gene: TRBJ2-3; clone size: -; V gene: TRBV9; CDR3 protein: CASSDRADTQYF; CDR3 DNA: TGTGCCAGCAGCGATCGAGCGGATACGCAGTATTTT
D gene: TRBD2; J gene: TRBJ2-1; clone size: -; V gene: TRBV4-2; CDR3 protein: CASSRSASGGANEQFF; CDR3 DNA: TGTGCCAGCAGCCGATCGGCTAGCGGGGGGGCCAATGAGCAGTTCTTC
D gene: -; J gene: TRBJ2-7; clone size: -; V gene: TRBV30; CDR3 protein: CAWSQSTAGRREQYF; CDR3 DNA: TGTGCCTGGAGTCAATCTACCGCGGGCCGGCGCGAGCAGTACTTC
D gene: -; J gene: TRBJ2-3; clone size: -; V gene: TRBV29-1; CDR3 protein: CSVHDRDTQYF; CDR3 DNA: TGCAGCGTCCATGACCGGGATACGCAGTATTTT
D gene: -; J gene: TRBJ1-2; clone size: few; V gene: TRBV7-2; CDR3 protein: CASSWARKNDGYTF; CDR3 DNA: TGTGCCAGCAGCTGGGCCAGGAAAAATGATGGCTACACCTTC
D gene: -; J gene: TRBJ1-6; clone size: -; V gene: TRBV28; CDR3 protein: CASSFGPSPLHF; CDR3 DNA: TGTGCCAGCAGTTTTGGACCGTCACCCCTCCACTTT
D gene: -; J gene: TRBJ2-5; clone size: -; V gene: TRBV29-1; CDR3 protein: CSVARDDQETQYF; CDR3 DNA: TGCAGCGTTGCGCGGGACGACCAAGAGACCCAGTACTTC
D gene: TRBD1; J gene: TRBJ2-7; clone size: -; V gene: TRBV5-1; CDR3 protein: CASSPGTGTEQYF; CDR3 DNA: TGCGCCAGCAGCCCCGGGACAGGGACGGAGCAGTACTTC
D gene: -; J gene: TRBJ1-2; clone size: -; V gene: TRBV30; CDR3 protein: CAWRLGGGAKGYTF; CDR3 DNA: TGTGCCTGGAGATTAGGCGGGGGCGCTAAGGGCTACACCTTC
D gene: -; J gene: TRBJ2-7; clone size: -; V gene: TRBV7-9; CDR3 protein: CASSLGITSSYEQYF; CDR3 DNA: TGTGCCAGCAGCTTAGGTATAACCTCCTCATACGAGCAGTACTTC
D gene: TRBD1; J gene: TRBJ2-3; clone size: -; V gene: TRBV29-1; CDR3 protein: CSVRDRVTDTQYF; CDR3 DNA: TGCAGCGTCCGGGACAGGGTAACAGATACGCAGTATTTT
D gene: TRBD2; J gene: TRBJ2-3; clone size: -; V gene: TRBV15; CDR3 protein: CATSPRTSGTDTQYF; CDR3 DNA: TGTGCCACCAGCCCACGGACTAGTGGGACAGATACGCAGTATTTT
D gene: -; J gene: TRBJ1-4; clone size: -; V gene: TRBV6-1; CDR3 protein: CASSEVLQLEKLFF; CDR3 DNA: TGTGCCAGCAGTGAAGTCTTGCAACTCGAAAAACTGTTTTTT
D gene: -; J gene: TRBJ2-5; clone size: once; V gene: TRBV6-5; CDR3 protein: CASGYQETQYF; CDR3 DNA: TGTGCCAGCGGGTACCAAGAGACCCAGTACTTC
D gene: TRBD1; J gene: TRBJ2-7; clone size: -; V gene: TRBV5-1; CDR3 protein: CASSSVQGAEYEQYF; CDR3 DNA: TGCGCCAGCAGCTCAGTACAGGGGGCCGAGTACGAGCAGTACTTC